The 5 T cell receptor beta chains below were found in one sample sequenced in a study of T cells after yellow fever vaccination. TCRdb re-called the 5' RACE reads through MiXCR, storing one row per CDR3 protein. The sample carries 150,000 to 200,000 distinct CDR3 sequences, approximately 11% recorded once. The material was CD8+ T cells sorted from PBMCs, obtained 15 days after the yellow fever booster vaccination. The receptors here all came from a man aged 18 to 35 who received the YFV17D yellow fever vaccine.

Only a few counts were recorded for this clonotype. The V call is TRBV4-3, the J call TRBJ1-1; 8 bases match TRBD1. Germline-derived CDR1 and CDR2 are LGHNA and YSLEER. The V and J ends lost 1 base and 2 bases, in that order; junction bases with no gene match: 6. The CDR3 consists of 16 residues. CDR3 region: CASSQGEDRANTEAFF. CDR3 DNA sequence: TGCGCCAGCAGCCAAGGCGAGGACAGGGCCAACACTGAAGCTTTCTTT.

The V gene is TRBV10-3, the J gene TRBJ2-2; tentative D call: TRBD1 (6 bases). With 7 bases removed from V and 7 bases from J, the gap between germline ends came to 13 bases. The germline V gene encodes CDR1 ENHRY and CDR2 SYGVKD. This CDR3 contains 13 residues. The CDR3 sequence is CAINPTGFGELFF. The DNA of the CDR3 is TGTGCCATCAATCCCACAGGGTTCGGGGAGCTGTTTTTT.

A few counts support this clonotype. The V and J genes are TRBV27 and TRBJ1-1; the D is unclear. Trimming removed 3 bases at V and 1 base at J, with 6 bases between. The CDR3 covers 13 residues. CDR1 MNHEY and CDR2 SMNVEV come from the germline V gene (reference sequence). Here the CDR3 reads CASSFFKNTEAFF. The DNA for the CDR3 is TGTGCCAGCAGTTTTTTTAAGAACACTGAAGCTTTCTTT.

This clonotype showed up just a few times. V gene TRBV4-1 combines with J gene TRBJ2-3; D gene unclear. The CDR3 extends over 12 amino acids. With 6 bases removed from V and 1 base from J, the gap between germline ends came to 5 bases. Germline CDR1 is MGHRA and CDR2 is YSYEKL. The CDR3 here is CASRKGTDTQYF. Here the CDR3 DNA reads TGCGCCAGCAGGAAGGGCACAGATACGCAGTATTTT.

The J gene is TRBJ2-1, the V gene TRBV4-2; tentatively, D is TRBD1 or TRBD2 (6 bases each). The CDR3 has 16 residues. Per the germline V gene, CDR1 is LGHNA and CDR2 is YNFKEQ. Trimming removed 0 bases from V and 4 bases from J, with 13 bases in between. The CDR3 DNA follows: TGTGCCAGCAGCCAAGATCTGGGGGGCTTTTACAATGAGCAGTTCTTC. It specifies CASSQDLGGFYNEQFF.